The rows below give T cell receptor beta chains drawn from one sample of a study of T cells in narcolepsy. The assay was immunoSEQ multiplex PCR, and TCRdb's table has in-frame clones only and misses some. Of some 30,000 clones in the sample, roughly four fifths were seen once. Material for sequencing was CD45RA- memory CD4+ T cells from PBMCs. These TCRs come from a human donor with narcolepsy. Each CDR3 is given with its conserved first and last residue. D genes are given only for firm matches. The size entry is marked missing in some rows and otherwise reads once, few, many or a size class.

D gene | clone size | CDR3 length | J gene | V gene | CDR3 DNA | CDR3 protein
. | . | 14 | TRBJ1-2 | TRBV5-1 | TGCGCCAGCAGCTTGGCTAGACAGATGGATCCCTACACCTTC | CASSLARQMDPYTF
. | . | 14 | TRBJ1-1 | TRBV7-8 | TGTGCCAGCAGCTTCGGAGAAATGAACACTGAAGCTTTCTTT | CASSFGEMNTEAFF
. | . | 16 | TRBJ1-2 | TRBV2 | TGTGCCAGCAGTGAAATCGGAAGGGTTGGCGGCTATGGCTACACCTTC | CASSEIGRVGGYGYTF
TRBD1 | once | 13 | TRBJ2-7 | TRBV5-4 | TGTGCCAGCAGCTTACAGGGGGCCTACGAGCAGTACTTC | CASSLQGAYEQYF
. | once | 15 | TRBJ2-1 | TRBV7-8 | TGTGCCAGCAGCCGATTGCGCGGGGTTTACAATGAGCAGTTCTTC | CASSRLRGVYNEQFF
. | . | 13 | TRBJ1-1 | TRBV19 | TGTGCCAGTAGTGTCAAGGGGGACACTGAAGCTTTCTTT | CASSVKGDTEAFF
TRBD2 | . | 14 | TRBJ2-1 | TRBV5-6 | TGTGCCTATAGTCTAGCGGGAGGGTTAGATGAGCAGTTCTTC | CAYSLAGGLDEQFF
. | . | 15 | TRBJ1-1 | TRBV5-1 | TGCGCCAGCAGCCGCTATTGGCAGGGGAACACTGAAGCTTTCTTT | CASSRYWQGNTEAFF
. | . | 15 | TRBJ2-6 | TRBV2 | TGTGCCAGCAGAGACCCCTCCTCTGGGGCCAACGTCCTGACTTTC | CASRDPSSGANVLTF
. | . | 16 | TRBJ1-5 | TRBV6-8 | TGTGCCAGCAGTTACTCTGGGGGGAATTGCAATCAGCCCCAGCATTTT | CASSYSGGNCNQPQHF
. | . | 11 | TRBJ2-4 | TRBV6-1 | TGTGCCAGCATGGGGCATTTGATTCAGTACTTC | CASMGHLIQYF
. | . | 13 | TRBJ2-6 | TRBV30 | TGTGCCTGGAGAAGCTCTGGGGCCAACGTCCTGACTTTC | CAWRSSGANVLTF
TRBD1 | once | 12 | TRBJ1-1 | TRBV18 | TGTGCCAGCTCAACGGGACAGGGTGAAGCTTTCTTT | CASSTGQGEAFF
. | . | 13 | TRBJ1-1 | TRBV7-2 | TGTGCCAGCAGCTTGCTTGGGTTCACTGAAGCTTTCTTT | CASSLLGFTEAFF
. | . | 14 | TRBJ2-1 | TRBV19 | TGTGCCAGTAGTATCGGCACAGGGGAGGGGGAGCAGTTCTTC | CASSIGTGEGEQFF
. | few | 14 | TRBJ1-5 | TRBV7-9 | TGTGCCAGCAGCTTAGCGATTGGGGCCCACCCGTATCATTTT | CASSLAIGAHPYHF
TRBD2 | . | 15 | TRBJ2-7 | TRBV7-2 | TGTGCCAGCAGCACTCTAGCGGGAGCCGGAGGCGAGCAGTACTTC | CASSTLAGAGGEQYF
. | few | 15 | TRBJ2-3 | TRBV28 | TGTGCCAGCAGTTTCGGACGGGGGCCGGGAGATACGCAGTATTTT | CASSFGRGPGDTQYF
. | . | 11 | TRBJ1-1 | TRBV2 | TGTGCCAGCAGTGAAAGAAGTGAAGCTTTCTTT | CASSERSEAFF
TRBD1 | once | 15 | TRBJ2-7 | TRBV19 | TGTGCCAGTAGCTCCGGGACAGGGGGCTCCTACGAGCAGTACTTC | CASSSGTGGSYEQYF
. | . | 16 | TRBJ2-2 | TRBV10-3 | TGTGCCATCAGTGACCAGGACAGAACGAACACCGGGGAGCTGTTTTTT | CAISDQDRTNTGELFF
. | few | 13 | TRBJ1-2 | TRBV6-1 | TGTGCCAGCAGTCCGACGTTAGGAGATGGCTACACCTTC | CASSPTLGDGYTF
TRBD1 | . | 18 | TRBJ2-6 | TRBV28 | TGTGCCAGCAGTCAAAGACAGGGGAGAACCTCTGGGGCCAACGTCCTGACTTTC | CASSQRQGRTSGANVLTF
. | . | 13 | TRBJ2-7 | TRBV25-1 | TGTGCCAGCACCCGGGGTTCGTCCTACGAGCAGTACTTC | CASTRGSSYEQYF
TRBD1 | . | 14 | TRBJ1-5 | TRBV12-5 | TGTGCTAGTGGGGCGGGACAGTCCAATCAGCCCCAGCATTTT | CASGAGQSNQPQHF
TRBD2 | once | 13 | TRBJ2-7 | TRBV27 | TGTGCCAGCACGAGAGCGGGAGAGGGCGAGCAGTACTTC | CASTRAGEGEQYF
. | . | 14 | TRBJ2-3 | TRBV5-1 | TGCGCCAGCAGCTTAGTGGGAAACGCAGATACGCAGTATTTT | CASSLVGNADTQYF
. | . | 15 | TRBJ2-1 | TRBV9 | TGTGCCAGCAGCGTAGTCCCCAGCTCCTACAATGAGCAGTTCTTC | CASSVVPSSYNEQFF
. | . | 14 | TRBJ2-1 | TRBV2 | TGTGCCAGCAGTGTTGGGTATACTAACAATGAGCAGTTCTTC | CASSVGYTNNEQFF
. | . | 16 | TRBJ2-6 | TRBV10-3 | TGTGCCATCAGTGGACAGCCACCGAGGGGGGCCAACGTCCTGACTTTC | CAISGQPPRGANVLTF
. | few | 16 | TRBJ1-6 | TRBV2 | TGTGCCAGCAGTGAACAGGGGTTCGGATATGCCTCACCCCTCCACTTT | CASSEQGFGYASPLHF
. | once | 15 | TRBJ2-2 | TRBV7-8 | TGTGCCAGCAGCTTAGCTTTGGGGATCTCCGGGGAGCTGTTTTTT | CASSLALGISGELFF
TRBD1 | . | 15 | TRBJ1-1 | TRBV19 | TGTGCCAGTAGTTTAGAACAGGGGGCGCGGGCTGAAGCTTTCTTT | CASSLEQGARAEAFF
. | . | 15 | TRBJ1-2 | TRBV9 | TGTGCCAGCAGCGCATGGGATTACCCAAGCTGGGGCTACACCTTC | CASSAWDYPSWGYTF
. | . | 13 | TRBJ1-6 | TRBV6-5 | TGTGCCAGCAGGAGGGGGTCCGATTCACCCCTCCACTTT | CASRRGSDSPLHF
TRBD1 | . | 16 | TRBJ1-2 | TRBV11-2 | TGTGCCAGCAGCTTAGGTACCGGGACAGGAAAATTTGGCTACACCTTC | CASSLGTGTGKFGYTF
. | . | 13 | TRBJ2-7 | TRBV10-1 | TGCGCCAGCAGTGAAGCAGGTACCTACGAGCAGTACTTC | CASSEAGTYEQYF
. | . | 16 | TRBJ2-7 | TRBV5-8 | TGTGCCAGCAGCTTGCTCTGGAGCAGCGAGCCGTACGAGCAGTACTTC | CASSLLWSSEPYEQYF
. | . | 16 | TRBJ2-7 | TRBV23-1 | TGCGCCAGCAGTCAATCGGCTCAGGTGATTTCCTACGAGCAGTACTTC | CASSQSAQVISYEQYF
. | . | 13 | TRBJ2-7 | TRBV5-1 | TGCGCCAGCAGCAGGTCGGACAGCTACGAGCAGTACTTC | CASSRSDSYEQYF
TRBD2 | . | 12 | TRBJ2-1 | TRBV6-6 | TGTGCCAGCAGCCCACTAGCGGGTGAGCAGTTCTTC | CASSPLAGEQFF
. | few | 14 | TRBJ2-1 | TRBV7-9 | TGTGCCAGCACAGGCGGCCCCTCCTACAATGAGCAGTTCTTC | CASTGGPSYNEQFF
TRBD1 | . | 15 | TRBJ1-4 | TRBV6-1 | TGTGCCAGCAGGCCAGAAGGGACAGGGGATGAAAAACTGTTTTTT | CASRPEGTGDEKLFF
. | . | 14 | TRBJ2-7 | TRBV28 | TGTGCCAGCAGTTTCGGAGGGATGAAGGGCGAGCAGTACTTC | CASSFGGMKGEQYF
. | . | 13 | TRBJ2-5 | TRBV28 | TGTGCCAGCTCCGAAGCGGTACAAGAGACCCAGTACTTC | CASSEAVQETQYF
TRBD1 | once | 15 | TRBJ2-7 | TRBV5-8 | TGTGCCAGCAGCTTGGGACAGGGCTATTCCTACGAGCAGTACTTC | CASSLGQGYSYEQYF
TRBD1 | . | 14 | TRBJ1-5 | TRBV2 | TGTGCCAGCAGTGAGGGACAGAGCAGGGCAGCCCAGCATTTT | CASSEGQSRAAQHF
. | . | 13 | TRBJ2-7 | TRBV11-2 | TGTGCCAGTAGCAGGGGATACCGTCAAGAGCAGTACTTC | CASSRGYRQEQYF
. | . | 13 | TRBJ2-7 | TRBV30 | TGTGCCTGGAGTCGGACAGAAATCTACGAGCAGTACTTC | CAWSRTEIYEQYF
. | . | 13 | TRBJ1-2 | TRBV5-5 | TGTGCCAGCAGCCTGGACGGAAACTATGGCTACACCTTC | CASSLDGNYGYTF
TRBD2 | . | 16 | TRBJ2-7 | TRBV28 | TGTGCCAGCAGCCCATCCCTAGCGGGAGGGCCTTATGAGCAGTACTTC | CASSPSLAGGPYEQYF
TRBD1 | . | 15 | TRBJ1-5 | TRBV7-2 | TGTGCCAGCAGCCTTGGGACAGTGGGAGGACAGCCCCAGCATTTT | CASSLGTVGGQPQHF
TRBD2 | . | 14 | TRBJ2-7 | TRBV9 | TGTGCCAGCAGCGTAGCAGCGGGAGGGTACGAGCAGTACTTC | CASSVAAGGYEQYF
TRBD1 | . | 12 | TRBJ1-1 | TRBV29-1 | TGCAGCGCGCGGACAGGGCGGACTGAAGCTTTCTTT | CSARTGRTEAFF
. | . | 12 | TRBJ1-1 | TRBV6-1 | TGTGCCAGCAGCTGGGGCGCCACTGAAGCTTTCTTT | CASSWGATEAFF
TRBD2 | . | 17 | TRBJ2-1 | TRBV5-1 | TGCGCCAGCAGCTTGAGGGCTAGCGGGGGGATTTCTGATGAGCAGTTCTTC | CASSLRASGGISDEQFF
. | . | 14 | TRBJ2-2 | TRBV7-8 | TGTGCCAGCAGCCAAGGAGCCCGAACCGGGGAGCTGTTTTTT | CASSQGARTGELFF
. | . | 15 | TRBJ1-1 | TRBV7-9 | TGTGCCAGCAGCTTAGGGAGACAGATGAACACTGAAGCTTTCTTT | CASSLGRQMNTEAFF
. | . | 16 | TRBJ2-6 | TRBV30 | TGTGCCTGGAGCCGAATACAGGGCTCTGGGGCCAACGTCCTGACTTTC | CAWSRIQGSGANVLTF